The rows below give T cell receptor beta chains drawn from one sample of a study of T cell responses to AZD1222 COVID-19 vaccine. Only in-frame clones appear in the TCRdb table, and some are missing; sequencing was by immunoSEQ multiplex PCR. The repertoire consists of tens of thousands of clones, with 90% occurring once and the leading ten covering over 1.3%. The sequenced sample was peripheral blood, obtained 28 days after the second AZD1222 dose. The receptors derive from an adult who received the AZD1222 COVID-19 vaccine. Each CDR3 is given with its conserved first and last residue. The D gene is left open where the match is weak. Only some rows state a clone size, as once, few, many or a class for expanded clones.

>TRBJ2-3|TRBV21-1|-|-
CASSKGGRGACSTDTQYF
TGTGCCAGCAGCAAAGGGGGTCGGGGTGCCTGTAGCACAGATACGCAGTATTTT
>TRBJ2-1|TRBV6-5|-|-
CASRYRDIYNEQFF
TGTGCCAGCAGATACCGGGACATCTACAATGAGCAGTTCTTC
>TRBJ2-3|TRBV5-4|-|TRBD1
CASSPGQVSTDTQYF
TGTGCCAGCAGTCCGGGACAGGTGAGCACAGATACGCAGTATTTT
>TRBJ1-2|TRBV27|-|TRBD1
CASSLTPGGYYGYTF
TGTGCCAGCAGTTTAACCCCAGGGGGGTACTATGGCTACACCTTC
>TRBJ2-2|TRBV7-3|-|-
CASSYAQNTGELFF
TGTGCCAGCAGCTACGCACAGAACACCGGGGAGCTGTTTTTT
>TRBJ2-5|TRBV18|-|TRBD2
CASSPRRGSGDETQYF
TGTGCCAGCTCACCCCGGAGGGGTAGCGGGGATGAGACCCAGTACTTC
>TRBJ2-5|TRBV2|-|-
CASTVRETQYF
TGTGCCAGCACTGTCAGGGAGACCCAGTACTTC
>TRBJ1-1|TRBV6-5|-|-
CASSYWADLNTEAFF
TGTGCCAGCAGTTACTGGGCAGACCTGAACACTGAAGCTTTCTTT
>TRBJ1-2|TRBV9|few|TRBD1
CASSISGTATYGYTF
TGTGCCAGCAGCATCTCCGGGACAGCTACCTATGGCTACACCTTC
>TRBJ1-2|TRBV5-4|once|-
CASSFRQSPFMIGTF
TGTGCCAGCAGCTTCCGACAGAGCCCCTTTATGATTGGCACCTTC
>TRBJ2-1|TRBV30|-|-
CARSRTTGNEQFF
TGTGCCCGTTCCAGGACAACGGGCAATGAGCAGTTCTTC
>TRBJ2-7|TRBV19|-|TRBD2
CASSIGTSGLLPGEQYF
TGTGCCAGTAGTATAGGTACTAGCGGTCTTCTCCCGGGCGAGCAGTACTTC
>TRBJ2-7|TRBV7-2|once|-
CASSLPPFGEQYF
TGTGCCAGCAGCTTACCCCCCTTCGGCGAGCAGTACTTC
>TRBJ2-7|TRBV27|-|-
CAAGSWAYGEQYF
TGTGCCGCAGGATCCTGGGCCTATGGCGAGCAGTACTTC
>TRBJ1-6|TRBV5-1|-|-
CASSSRDEDNSPLHF
TGCGCCAGCAGCTCCCGGGACGAGGATAATTCACCCCTCCACTTT
>TRBJ2-7|TRBV28|-|-
CASSSVEGSYEQYF
TGTGCCAGCAGTTCAGTGGAGGGATCCTACGAGCAGTACTTC
>TRBJ2-3|TRBV7-9|-|-
CASSFLGDRGGDFTDTQYF
TGTGCCAGCAGCTTTTTGGGGGATCGGGGCGGGGACTTCACAGATACGCAGTATTTT
>TRBJ2-7|TRBV11-2|-|-
CASSPREVRDYEQYF
TGTGCCAGCAGCCCAAGGGAGGTGAGGGACTACGAGCAGTACTTC
>TRBJ1-4|TRBV5-1|-|-
CASSLSSRNEKLFF
TGCGCCAGCAGCTTGAGTAGCCGTAATGAAAAACTGTTTTTT
>TRBJ1-4|TRBV7-9|-|-
CASRTAGAQEKLFF
TGTGCCAGCAGGACGGCCGGGGCCCAGGAAAAACTGTTTTTT
>TRBJ2-2|TRBV3-1/TRBV3-2|-|TRBD2
CASSLLTSVNTGELFF
TGTGCCAGCAGCCTCCTGACTAGCGTAAACACCGGGGAGCTGTTTTTT
>TRBJ2-3|TRBV28|-|-
CASSPSWDTQYF
TGTGCCAGCAGTCCCTCGTGGGATACGCAGTATTTT
>TRBJ2-7|TRBV12-3/TRBV12-4|-|-
CAIKRWGQYF
TGTGCCATCAAAAGATGGGGGCAGTACTTC
>TRBJ2-1|TRBV5-1|once|TRBD1
CASSSDRQGSNEQFF
TGCGCCAGCAGCTCGGACCGACAGGGGTCCAATGAGCAGTTCTTC
>TRBJ1-6|TRBV6-5|-|-
CASSYSSNSPLHF
TGTGCCAGCAGTTACTCCTCTAATTCACCCCTCCACTTT
>TRBJ1-6|TRBV27|-|-
CASSFQGGVNYNSPLHF
TGTGCCAGCAGTTTCCAGGGAGGAGTCAACTATAATTCACCCCTCCACTTT
>TRBJ1-3|TRBV5-5|-|-
CASSLSSYDGYSGNTIYF
TGTGCCAGCAGCTTGAGCTCCTATGACGGTTACTCTGGAAACACCATATATTTT
>TRBJ2-5|TRBV3-1/TRBV3-2|-|-
CASSPHREVGETQYF
TGTGCCAGCAGCCCCCACAGGGAGGTGGGCGAGACCCAGTACTTC
>TRBJ2-7|TRBV4-1|-|-
CASSQVQSSYEQYF
TGCGCCAGCAGCCAAGTCCAGAGCTCCTACGAGCAGTACTTC
>TRBJ1-6|TRBV28|-|TRBD1
CANQGAYNSPLHF
TGTGCCAATCAGGGGGCCTATAATTCACCCCTCCACTTT
>TRBJ1-2|TRBV3-1/TRBV3-2|once|TRBD1
CASSPRQGGGYTF
TGTGCCAGCAGCCCCAGACAGGGCGGTGGCTACACCTTC